One T cell receptor beta chain is described in this entry. What it binds is unknown. Tregs were sorted as CD4+CD25+CD127-/low cells. Constant-region reverse primers amplified full-length variable regions, followed by semi-nested Nested Universal Primer A PCR. TCRdb reprocessed the 5' RACE reads via MiXCR and lists one record per CDR3 protein. This table holds about 57,000 distinct CDR3 sequences, about 28% found once. This CDR3 contains 17 residues. V lost 5 bases to trimming and J lost 0 bases, with 17 bases between them. Germline V gene data show CDR1 as MNHNS and CDR2 as SASEGT. Study observations and caveats: Greatest tumor Treg TCR overlap was with tumor naive CD4+ cells.

Sequenced material: tumor-infiltrating Tregs sorted from the breast tumor. This chain joins TRBV6-1 and TRBJ1-5; D remains unclear. This receptor was obtained from a female donor with breast cancer. The CDR3 coding sequence is TGTGCCAGCAGTCTGCGCCCCACAACTGTTAGCAATCAGCCCCAGCATTTT. Translated: CASSLRPTTVSNQPQHF.